This entry concerns a single T cell receptor (beta chain). The germline V gene encodes CDR1 DFQATT and CDR2 SNEGSKA (reference sequence). This CDR3 is 13 amino acids long. This sample was taken from a study of T cells expressing NK-cell markers. TCRdb processed the 5' RACE reads again and assigns one entry to each CDR3 protein, with no DNA. Its table records some 340,000 distinct CDR3 sequences. The material sequenced was blood T cells: a sorted CD56 or NKG2C T cell subset, CD4+ or CD8+ T cells, or bulk PBMC T cells (not recorded which). This TCR was sampled from a man aged 18-70 years in good health. The rearrangement uses TRBV20-1 and TRBJ2-7; TCRdb selects TRBD1, and the lack of DNA leaves this call unchecked. CDR3 residues: CSAWDRGRYEQYF.